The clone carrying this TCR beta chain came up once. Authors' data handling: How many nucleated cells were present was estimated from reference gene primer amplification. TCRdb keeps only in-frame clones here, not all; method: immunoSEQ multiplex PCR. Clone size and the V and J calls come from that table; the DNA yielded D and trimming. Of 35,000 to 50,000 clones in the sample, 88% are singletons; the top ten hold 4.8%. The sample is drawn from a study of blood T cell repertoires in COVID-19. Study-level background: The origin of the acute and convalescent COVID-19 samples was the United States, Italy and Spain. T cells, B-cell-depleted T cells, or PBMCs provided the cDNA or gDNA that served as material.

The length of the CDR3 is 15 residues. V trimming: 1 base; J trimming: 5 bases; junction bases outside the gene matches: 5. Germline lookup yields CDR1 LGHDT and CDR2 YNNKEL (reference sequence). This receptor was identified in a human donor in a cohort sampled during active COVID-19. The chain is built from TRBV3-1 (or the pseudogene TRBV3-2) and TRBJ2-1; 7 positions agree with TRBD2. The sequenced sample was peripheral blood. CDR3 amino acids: CASSQASGTHNEQFF. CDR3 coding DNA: TGTGCCAGCAGCCAAGCGAGCGGGACCCACAATGAGCAGTTCTTC.